The 14 T cell receptor beta chains listed next were all sequenced from one sample in a study of blood T cell repertoires in COVID-19. The method was immunoSEQ multiplex PCR; TCRdb's version includes in-frame clones alone and lacks a portion of them. The sample includes about 400,000 clones, approximately 86% of them seen just once. Sequenced sample: peripheral blood. The origin of the receptors is a human donor in a cohort sampled during active COVID-19.

The genes are TRBV19 and TRBJ2-1; maybe TRBD1 (6 bases). Trimming removed 6 bases at V and 2 bases at J, with 8 bases between. The germline CDR1 and CDR2 sequences are LNHDA and SQIVND (reference sequence). CDR3 length: 13 amino acids. DNA for the CDR3: TGTGCCAGTAGCCAGGGGCCCTACAATGAGCAGTTCTTC. It encodes CASSQGPYNEQFF.

The chain joins TRBV7-2 to TRBJ2-4; 7 bases map to TRBD2. Germline V CDR1 and CDR2: SGHTA, FQGNSA. The CDR3 is 15 amino acids. The trim removed 5 bases at V and 6 bases at J, leaving 10 bases unmatched. The CDR3, as DNA: TGTGCCAGCAGCCCAGGACGGGGGAGGGGAAACATTCAGTACTTC. Residues: CASSPGRGRGNIQYF.

This clone was observed a few times. The CDR3 sequence: CASSLASYGDRVQPQHF. Here the CDR3 DNA reads TGTGCCAGCAGCTTAGCCTCATATGGGGACAGGGTCCAGCCCCAGCATTTT. The chain employs TRBV7-9 and TRBJ1-5; 9 bases are shared with TRBD1. J lost 7 bases, V lost 0 bases, and 10 bases had no gene match. The germline V gene encodes CDR1 SEHNR and CDR2 FQNEAQ (reference sequence). This CDR3 is built from 17 residues.

V is TRBV4-1 and J is TRBJ2-7; 10 nucleotides line up with TRBD1. Per the germline V gene, CDR1 is MGHRA and CDR2 is YSYEKL. J gave up 5 bases and V 3 bases, and 10 bases lay outside the gene matches. The CDR3 loop spans 16 amino acids. The CDR3 sequence is CASSHPRHGTGDEQYF. CDR3 coding DNA: TGCGCCAGCAGCCATCCCAGGCACGGGACAGGGGACGAGCAGTACTTC.

The rearrangement links TRBV5-1 to TRBJ1-1; perhaps TRBD1 as D (6 bases). In germline, CDR1 is SGHRS, CDR2 YFSETQ. This CDR3 contains 16 residues. V was cut by 0 bases and J by 2 bases, with 14 bases left in between. The CDR3 DNA reads as TGCGCCAGCAGCTTGGGCCCCCGGACAGAAAACACTGAAGCTTTCTTT. Residues: CASSLGPRTENTEAFF. The whole variable domain, remainder taken from reference TRBV5-1 and TRBJ1-1, is KAGVTQTPRYLIKTRGQQVTLSCSPISGHRSVSWYQQTPGQGLQFLFEYFSETQRNKGNFPGRFSGRQFSNSRSEMNVSTLELGDSALYLCASSLGPRTENTEAFFGQGTRLTVV.

The chain employs TRBV3-1 (or the pseudogene TRBV3-2) and TRBJ2-3, with TRBD2 matching over 11 bases. V shed 3 bases, J shed 5 bases, and the junction held 10 bases outside the gene matches. From germline, CDR1 is LGHDT and CDR2 YNNKEL (reference sequence). The CDR3 spans 17 residues. This CDR3 is CASSQVLAGAILDTQYF. In nucleotides, the CDR3 is TGTGCCAGCAGCCAGGTACTAGCGGGGGCTATATTAGATACGCAGTATTTT.

This chain joins TRBV4-1 and TRBJ1-1; 8 bases align to TRBD1. This CDR3 spans 16 amino acids. V lost 2 bases and J lost 1; bases outside the gene matches: 6. Per the germline V gene, CDR1 is MGHRA and CDR2 is YSYEKL. CDR3 sequence (DNA): TGCGCCAGCAGCCAAAGCTGGACAGGGTCGAACACTGAAGCTTTCTTT. Amino acid sequence: CASSQSWTGSNTEAFF.

The chain carries TRBV30 and TRBJ2-5; D is ambiguous. CDR3 length equals 14 residues. V shed 2 bases and J shed 4 bases, with 14 bases lying between them. Germline V gives CDR1 GTSNPN, CDR2 SVGIG (reference sequence). CDR3 residues: CAWSPTQNLETQYF. In DNA form, the CDR3 reads TGTGCCTGGAGTCCGACTCAGAACCTAGAGACCCAGTACTTC.

The chain links TRBV11-2 to TRBJ2-1; 9 positions agree with TRBD2. The CDR3 consists of 16 residues. Per the germline V gene, CDR1 is SGHAT and CDR2 is FQNNGV. V was clipped by 2 bases and J by 8 bases; unmatched bases: 10. CDR3 sequence reads: CASSLWIAGEGDEQFF. CDR3 bases: TGTGCCAGCAGCTTATGGATAGCGGGAGAGGGGGATGAGCAGTTCTTC. Looking up the rest from reference TRBV11-2 and TRBJ2-1 gives the full variable domain: EAGVAQSPRYKIIEKRQSVAFWCNPISGHATLYWYQQILGQGPKLLIQFQNNGVVDDSQLPKDRFSAERLKGVDSTLKIQPAKLEDSAVYLCASSLWIAGEGDEQFFGPGTRLTVL.

The chain couples TRBV5-4 to TRBJ2-5, with TRBD2 identical over 8 bases. Germline trimming cut 2 bases from V and 5 bases from J; bases unmatched to any gene: 8. The germline V gene encodes CDR1 SGHNT and CDR2 YYREEE (reference sequence). This CDR3 comprises 15 residues. Here the CDR3 reads CASSLTRGAGETQYF. The CDR3, as DNA: TGTGCCAGCAGCTTAACGCGGGGGGCCGGGGAGACCCAGTACTTC.

This chain joins TRBV19 and TRBJ2-3, with D possibly being TRBD2 (5 bases). CDR3 length: 13 amino acids. The V end lost 3 bases, the J end lost 1 base, and 5 bases lay between the germline ends. Germline values: CDR1 LNHDA, CDR2 SQIVND (reference sequence). The CDR3 region has the DNA TGTGCCAGTAGTATCGGGGGCACAGATACGCAGTATTTT. The encoded protein is CASSIGGTDTQYF.

The sample holds one count of this clone. The chain combines TRBV5-8 with TRBJ2-2; 11 bases align to TRBD2. The CDR3 is made up of 19 amino acids. The V segment lost 3 bases and the J segment 4 bases; nucleotides outside the gene matches: 14. CDR1 and CDR2 from the germline V gene are SGHTS and YDEGEE. The CDR3 DNA is TGTGCCAGCAGCTGGGGGCTCTTACTAGCGGGAGAAAGCACCGGGGAGCTGTTTTTT. Residues: CASSWGLLLAGESTGELFF.

This chain links TRBV30 with TRBJ1-2, with D possibly matching TRBD1 (5 bases). The CDR3 consists of 14 residues. Germline V lookup: CDR1 GTSNPN, CDR2 SVGIG (reference sequence). The V gene lost 5 bases and the J gene lost 1 base, with 14 bases spanning the gap. CDR3 in DNA: TGTGCCTGGCGGGAGACAGCGCTTAACTATGGCTACACCTTC. Its protein is CAWRETALNYGYTF.

This rearrangement joins TRBV7-2 to TRBJ1-2, with D possibly TRBD1 on 6 matching bases. The germline V gene encodes CDR1 SGHTA and CDR2 FQGNSA. V lost 5 bases and J lost 4, with 14 bases in between. The CDR3 has 14 amino acids. In DNA, the CDR3 is TGTGCCAGCAGCCCAACAGGGTTTGGCTATGGCTACACCTTC. It translates to CASSPTGFGYGYTF.